The 20 T cell receptor beta chains presented below share a single source sample, sequenced in a study of OX40 agonist ivuxolimab in advanced cancers. TCRdb's copy holds only in-frame clones and misses some; the assay was immunoSEQ multiplex PCR. The profile shows about 81,000 clones, more than 85% of them singletons. Source: CD4+ or CD8+ T cells sorted from blood, taken in a trial of the OX40 agonist ivuxolimab. These TCRs come from an adult with an advanced solid tumor such as melanoma, head and neck, liver or kidney cancer.

V usage is TRBV27 and J usage is TRBJ2-7; 8 bases map to TRBD2. V dropped 9 bases and J dropped 9; count of bases not matched to a gene: 19. CDR1 is MNHEY, CDR2 SMNVEV, per germline (reference sequence). The CDR3 is made up of 15 amino acids. The CDR3 bases are TGTGCCAGTACCACAACGGGGGGGTACCTACGAGGGCAGTACTTC. The encoded protein is CASTTTGGYLRGQYF.

The genes are TRBV6-5 and TRBJ1-2, with 8 positions matching TRBD1. Germline V gene data show CDR1 as MNHEY and CDR2 as SVGAGI. The trim removed 1 base at V and 7 bases at J, leaving 5 bases unmatched. The CDR3 spans 14 residues. The CDR3 spells CASSYFQGASGYTF. CDR3 DNA: TGTGCCAGCAGTTACTTTCAGGGGGCAAGTGGCTACACCTTC.

The chain has TRBV4-1 and TRBJ2-7, with D unclear. This CDR3 contains 14 residues. The V end lost 4 bases, the J end lost 2 bases, and 12 bases lay between the germline ends. Germline V gene data show CDR1 as MGHRA and CDR2 as YSYEKL. The CDR3 is CASSPNGLAYEQYF. Here the CDR3 DNA reads TGCGCCAGCAGCCCGAACGGTCTCGCCTACGAGCAGTACTTC.

This rearrangement joins TRBV27 to TRBJ2-1; 9 bases agree with TRBD2. Germline CDR1 reads MNHEY; CDR2 reads SMNVEV (reference sequence). The CDR3 extends over 14 amino acids. Trimming removed 3 bases from V and 7 bases from J; junction bases left unmatched: 4. The CDR3 DNA reads TGTGCCAGCAGTTTGTCGGCGGGAGGGAATGAGCAGTTCTTC. As protein: CASSLSAGGNEQFF.

The chain links TRBV28 to TRBJ2-1; 9 bases fit TRBD2. Germline V CDR1 and CDR2: MDHEN, SYDVKM. The CDR3 sequence is 16 residues long. After removal of 2 bases from V and 6 bases from J, the junction contained 8 bases not matched to a gene. Here the CDR3 DNA reads TGTGCCAGCAGTTTAAAGGCGGGAGGGCCCTCCAATGAGCAGTTCTTC. It is translated as CASSLKAGGPSNEQFF.

V is TRBV9 and J is TRBJ2-3; the D gene is possibly TRBD1 (6 bases). Germline V gene sequence: CDR1 SGDLS, CDR2 YYNGEE. This CDR3 is 15 amino acids long. The V end lost 2 bases, the J end lost 3 bases, and 13 bases lay between the germline ends. CDR3 sequence reads: CASSVYRAQTDTQYF. The DNA for the CDR3 is TGTGCCAGCAGCGTGTACAGGGCCCAGACAGATACGCAGTATTTT.

The rearrangement uses TRBV5-1 and TRBJ2-7; 9 bases are shared with TRBD1. This CDR3 region has 14 residues. The germline V gene has CDR1 SGHRS and CDR2 YFSETQ. The V and J ends lost 7 bases and 2 bases, in that order; junction bases with no gene match: 7. The DNA for the CDR3 is TGCGCCAGCTTCCGGGACAGGGATGCCTACGAGCAGTACTTC. Residues: CASFRDRDAYEQYF.

The chain joins TRBV4-1 to TRBJ2-1; D unclear. This CDR3 contains 12 residues. The V and J ends lost 5 bases and 4 bases respectively, with 6 bases between them. Germline V gives CDR1 MGHRA, CDR2 YSYEKL. CDR3 residues: CASSGTYNEQFF. The CDR3 bases are TGCGCCAGCAGCGGAACTTACAATGAGCAGTTCTTC.

The V gene is TRBV9, the J gene TRBJ2-1; D might be TRBD2 (6 bases). Looked up from germline, CDR1 is SGDLS and CDR2 is YYNGEE. The CDR3 runs to 13 residues. The V end lost 0 bases, the J end lost 6 bases, and 7 bases lay between the germline ends. The CDR3 region is CASSVVEGNEQFF. In DNA, the CDR3 is TGTGCCAGCAGCGTAGTGGAGGGCAATGAGCAGTTCTTC.

This clone was counted a few times. The chain recombines TRBV6-6 with TRBJ2-3, with D possibly matching TRBD2 (7 bases). The CDR3 runs 12 residues. Trimming took 7 bases from V and 5 from J, leaving 10 bases between them. From germline, CDR1 is MNHNY and CDR2 SVGAGI (reference sequence). CDR3 amino acids: CASKGGEDTQYF. The CDR3 DNA follows: TGTGCCAGCAAGGGGGGGGAAGATACGCAGTATTTT.

The chain recombines TRBV6-1 with TRBJ1-5, with D perhaps TRBD1 (6 bases). This CDR3 region has 12 residues. Germline V gives CDR1 MNHNS, CDR2 SASEGT. V shed 10 bases and J shed 4 bases, with 11 bases lying between them. The CDR3 coding sequence is TGTGCCACCGAACAGGGAAATCAGCCCCAGCATTTT. Protein: CATEQGNQPQHF.

The chain combines TRBV25-1 with TRBJ2-2, with 7 bases matching TRBD2. With V trimmed by 0 bases and J by 4 bases, 5 bases remained unmatched. The CDR3 has 16 amino acids. The germline gives CDR1 MGHDK, CDR2 SYGVNS. CDR3 loop: CASSEYVSGPTGELFF. The CDR3 DNA reads as TGTGCCAGCAGTGAATATGTTAGCGGGCCCACCGGGGAGCTGTTTTTT.

The V and J genes are TRBV27 and TRBJ1-5, with D perhaps TRBD1 (5 bases). CDR3 size: 16 residues. V lost 2 bases to trimming and J lost 0 bases, with 11 bases between them. In germline, CDR1 is MNHEY, CDR2 SMNVEV (reference sequence). This CDR3 is CASSLVPGYSNQPQHF. The DNA of the CDR3 is TGTGCCAGCAGTTTAGTTCCAGGGTATAGCAATCAGCCCCAGCATTTT.

The DNA of the CDR3 is TGTGCCAGCAGTTATGGACAGGGCAACTATGGCTACACCTTC. It specifies CASSYGQGNYGYTF. V usage is TRBV27 and J usage is TRBJ1-2; 8 nucleotides agree with TRBD1. This CDR3 has 14 amino acids. Germline trimming cut 4 bases from V and 2 bases from J; bases unmatched to any gene: 3. Germline V gene sequence: CDR1 MNHEY, CDR2 SMNVEV (reference sequence).

The sample holds one count of this clone. The chain links TRBV7-9 to TRBJ1-4; unclear D gene. In germline, CDR1 is SEHNR, CDR2 FQNEAQ (reference sequence). The CDR3 sequence is 18 residues long. Trimming shortened V by 0 bases and J by 10 bases, and 24 bases separated the two germline ends. The CDR3 spells CASSLALAQRAPMRKLFF. The CDR3 DNA sequence: TGTGCCAGCAGCTTAGCCTTGGCCCAACGCGCCCCAATGCGAAAACTGTTTTTT.

Here the CDR3 DNA reads TGCGCCAGCAGCCAAGCAAGCTGGGGCAATCAGCCCCAGCATTTT. Translating it yields CASSQASWGNQPQHF. This sequence joins TRBV4-3 and TRBJ1-5, with D uncertain. The germline V and J ends were trimmed by 1 base and 2 bases, with 9 bases remaining between them. The germline V gene encodes CDR1 LGHNA and CDR2 YSLEER. The CDR3 has 15 amino acids.

V is TRBV4-3 and J is TRBJ2-7, with 7 bases fitting TRBD1. Trimming removed 3 bases from V and 2 bases from J; junction bases left unmatched: 4. This CDR3 spans 14 amino acids. The germline V gene has CDR1 LGHNA and CDR2 YSLEER. In DNA form, the CDR3 reads TGCGCCAGCAGCCATGGGGGACAGCCCTACGAGCAGTACTTC. It codes for CASSHGGQPYEQYF.

The chain carries TRBV27 and TRBJ2-7; 7 bases are a match to TRBD1. With V trimmed by 6 bases and J by 1 base, 12 bases remained unmatched. This CDR3 is 16 amino acids long. CDR1 and CDR2 (germline): MNHEY, SMNVEV (reference sequence). The DNA for the CDR3 is TGTGCCAGCAGCCTGATTTGGGCAGGGGGTTCCTACGAGCAGTACTTC. Translation: CASSLIWAGGSYEQYF.

The chain joins TRBV28 to TRBJ1-1; 10 bases match TRBD1. In germline, CDR1 is MDHEN, CDR2 SYDVKM. V shed 3 bases, J shed 6 bases, and the junction held 13 bases outside the gene matches. CDR3 size: 17 residues. Here the CDR3 DNA reads TGTGCCAGCAGTTTCTCTGGGACAGGGGAAGTGTTCGCTGAAGCTTTCTTT. Translation: CASSFSGTGEVFAEAFF. The full variable domain, with the rest looked up from reference TRBV28 and TRBJ1-1, is DVKVTQSSRYLVKRTGEKVFLECVQDMDHENMFWYRQDPGLGLRLIYFSYDVKMKEKGDIPEGYSVSREKKERFSLILESASTNQTSMYLCASSFSGTGEVFAEAFFGQGTRLTVV.

The chain employs TRBV19 and TRBJ2-3, with 10 bases matching TRBD2. The V segment lost 10 bases and the J segment 10 bases; nucleotides outside the gene matches: 8. Germline V gene data show CDR1 as LNHDA and CDR2 as SQIVND (reference sequence). The CDR3 has 12 amino acids. The CDR3 sequence is CATGTSAGPQYF. DNA for the CDR3: TGTGCCACAGGGACTAGCGCGGGACCGCAGTATTTT.